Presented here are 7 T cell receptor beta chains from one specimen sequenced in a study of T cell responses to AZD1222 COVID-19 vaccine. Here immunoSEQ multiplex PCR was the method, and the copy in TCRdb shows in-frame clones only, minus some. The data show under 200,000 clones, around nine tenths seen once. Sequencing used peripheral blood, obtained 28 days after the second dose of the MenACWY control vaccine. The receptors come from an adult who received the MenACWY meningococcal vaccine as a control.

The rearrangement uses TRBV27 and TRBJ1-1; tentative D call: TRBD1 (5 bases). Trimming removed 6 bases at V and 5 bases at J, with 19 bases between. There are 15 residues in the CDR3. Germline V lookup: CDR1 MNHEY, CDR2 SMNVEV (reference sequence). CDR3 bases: TGTGCCAGCAGGCAAAGGGGCGCGAAGTCTACTGAAGCTTTCTTT. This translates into CASRQRGAKSTEAFF.

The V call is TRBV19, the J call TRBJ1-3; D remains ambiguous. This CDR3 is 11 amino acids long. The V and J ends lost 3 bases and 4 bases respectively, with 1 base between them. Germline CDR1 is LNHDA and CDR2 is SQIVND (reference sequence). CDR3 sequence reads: CASSIGNTIYF. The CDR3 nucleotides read TGTGCCAGTAGTATCGGAAACACCATATATTTT.

The CDR3 loop reads CASSTGVKAFF. For the CDR3, the DNA is TGTGCCAGCTCAACAGGGGTTAAAGCTTTCTTT. The chain combines TRBV18 with TRBJ1-1; TRBD1 agrees at 7 bases. Losses at the gene ends were 5 bases for V and 9 bases for J; bases not matched to a gene: 3. The length of the CDR3 is 11 residues. CDR1 is KGHSH, CDR2 LQKENI, per germline.

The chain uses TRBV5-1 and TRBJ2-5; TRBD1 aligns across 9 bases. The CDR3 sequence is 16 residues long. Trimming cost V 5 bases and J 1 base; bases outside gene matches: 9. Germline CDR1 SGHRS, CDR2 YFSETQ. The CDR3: CASRWEDRGRQETQYF. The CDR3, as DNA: TGCGCCAGCAGGTGGGAGGACAGGGGCCGCCAAGAGACCCAGTACTTC.

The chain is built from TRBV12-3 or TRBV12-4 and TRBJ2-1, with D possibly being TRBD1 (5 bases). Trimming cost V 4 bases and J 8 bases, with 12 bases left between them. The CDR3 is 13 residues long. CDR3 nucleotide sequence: TGTGCCAGCAGTTGGGGCGAGAGCGATGAGCAGTTCTTC. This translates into CASSWGESDEQFF.

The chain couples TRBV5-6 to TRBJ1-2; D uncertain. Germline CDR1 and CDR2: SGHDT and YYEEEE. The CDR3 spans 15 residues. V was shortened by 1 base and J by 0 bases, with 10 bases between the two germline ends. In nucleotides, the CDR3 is TGTGCCAGCAGCTTGATCCGGGGAGCTAACTATGGCTACACCTTC. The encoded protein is CASSLIRGANYGYTF.

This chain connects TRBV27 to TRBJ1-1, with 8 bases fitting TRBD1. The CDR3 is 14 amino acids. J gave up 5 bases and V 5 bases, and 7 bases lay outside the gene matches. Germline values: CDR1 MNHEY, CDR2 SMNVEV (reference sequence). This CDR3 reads CASSPLTGVTEAFF. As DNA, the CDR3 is TGTGCCAGCAGTCCCTTGACAGGGGTGACTGAAGCTTTCTTT.